Listed here are 32 T cell receptor beta chains from one sample, sequenced in a study of chemoradiotherapy in HPV16-positive cancers. Sequenced by immunoSEQ multiplex PCR; TCRdb stores in-frame clones only, minus some. Of some 10,000 clones listed, 70% to 80% are singletons. Sampling was performed from a patient who underwent chemoradiotherapy. The source is a human donor with HPV-associated anogenital cancer.

Comments on this clone: A read error may produce the germline difference seen at one junction end. The J gene is TRBJ2-5, the V gene TRBV2, with D unclear. Germline loops: CDR1 SNHLY, CDR2 FYNNEI. This CDR3 spans 10 amino acids. The CDR3 DNA reads TGTGCCAGCAGGGAAGAGACCCAGTACTTC. Translation gives CASREETQYF. Together with reference TRBV2 and TRBJ2-5, the CDR3 gives the full variable domain: EPEVTQTPSHQVTQMGQEVILRCVPISNHLYFYWYRQILGQKVEFLVSFYNNEISEKSEIFDDQFSVERPDGSNFTLKIRSTKLEDSAMYFCASREETQYFGPGTRLLVL.

This sequence joins TRBV28 and TRBJ1-5; 9 bases fit TRBD1. With V trimmed by 10 bases and J by 2 bases, 3 bases remained unmatched. The germline CDR1 and CDR2 sequences are MDHEN and SYDVKM. The CDR3 consists of 13 residues. CDR3 nucleotides: TGTGCCACCCGGACAGGGGGCAATCAGCCCCAGCATTTT. It translates to CATRTGGNQPQHF.

The J gene is TRBJ2-3, the V gene TRBV7-6, with TRBD2 identical over 12 bases. This CDR3 is built from 16 residues. The J segment lost 2 bases and the V segment lost 5 bases, leaving 5 bases of the junction unmatched. CDR1 and CDR2 from the germline V gene are SGHVS and FNYEAQ. CDR3 sequence (DNA): TGTGCCAGCAGCATACTAGCGGGGGGACCCACAGATACGCAGTATTTT. As protein: CASSILAGGPTDTQYF.

The chain recombines TRBV6-5 with TRBJ1-3, with a weak D call TRBD1 (5 bases). CDR3 size: 14 residues. V was pared by 5 bases and J by 0 bases, with 8 bases between. Germline CDR1 reads MNHEY; CDR2 reads SVGAGI. CDR3 sequence reads: CASSRGGSGNTIYF. In nucleotides, the CDR3 is TGTGCCAGCAGTCGGGGGGGCTCTGGAAACACCATATATTTT.

The chain links TRBV5-1 to TRBJ2-5; TRBD2 is a possible D gene (6 bases). With 0 bases removed from V and 2 bases from J, the gap between germline ends came to 8 bases. This CDR3 has 14 residues. CDR1 is SGHRS and CDR2 is YFSETQ in the germline V gene. The CDR3 sequence is CASSLATRQETQYF. The CDR3 DNA reads as TGCGCCAGCAGCTTGGCGACTAGACAAGAGACCCAGTACTTC.

V usage is TRBV12-5 and J usage is TRBJ2-1, with 13 bases aligning to TRBD2. CDR3 length equals 16 residues. Germline V gene lookup returns CDR1 LGHNT and CDR2 FRNRAP. Trimming at V came to 0 bases and at J to 8 bases, leaving 4 bases not matched to a gene. CDR3 coding DNA: TGTGCTAGTGGTTTGGTAACTAGCGGGGGGGCTCATGAGCAGTTCTTC. This translates into CASGLVTSGGAHEQFF.

The chain uses TRBV5-1 and TRBJ1-1; 9 bases agree with TRBD1. This CDR3 contains 16 residues. CDR1 is SGHRS and CDR2 is YFSETQ in the germline V gene. V shed 0 bases and J 4 bases; nucleotides not matched to a gene: 7. CDR3 sequence (DNA): TGCGCCAGCAGCTTGGCCCTGGGACAGGGACCCACTGAAGCTTTCTTT. This sequence encodes CASSLALGQGPTEAFF.

This clone has more than one count but fewer than ten. The V call is TRBV10-3, the J call TRBJ1-2; 8 nucleotides match TRBD1. CDR1 is ENHRY and CDR2 is SYGVKD in the germline V gene. V was clipped by 2 bases and J by 4 bases; unmatched bases: 6. The CDR3 extends over 15 amino acids. The DNA of the CDR3 is TGTGCCATCAGTGAGGGACAGGGCAGGGGCTATGGCTACACCTTC. As protein: CAISEGQGRGYGYTF.

The chain uses TRBV6-5 and TRBJ1-6, with a possible D match to TRBD1 (6 bases). Germline CDR1 MNHEY, CDR2 SVGAGI. The CDR3 contains 13 residues. The germline V and J ends were trimmed by 2 bases and 12 bases, with 11 bases remaining between them. CDR3 region: CASSYERGQPLHF. The CDR3 DNA reads as TGTGCCAGCAGTTACGAACGGGGACAACCCCTCCACTTT.

The chain uses TRBV5-1 and TRBJ2-5; tentatively, D is TRBD2 (6 bases). Trimming shortened V by 4 bases and J by 1 base, and 14 bases separated the two germline ends. Germline V CDR1 and CDR2: SGHRS, YFSETQ. The CDR3 contains 15 residues. Here the CDR3 DNA reads TGCGCCAGCAGCGCGATTGCGGGGAGCCAAGAGACCCAGTACTTC. Translation gives CASSAIAGSQETQYF.

The genes are TRBV30 and TRBJ1-2; D is possibly TRBD1 (6 bases). Trimming shortened V by 3 bases and J by 2 bases, and 10 bases separated the two germline ends. Per the germline V gene, CDR1 is GTSNPN and CDR2 is SVGIG (reference sequence). The CDR3 has 13 amino acids. The CDR3 reads CAWRWTANYGYTF. CDR3 DNA sequence: TGTGCCTGGAGATGGACAGCCAACTATGGCTACACCTTC.

This sequence joins TRBV11-3 and TRBJ2-4; D unresolved. Germline V gene lookup returns CDR1 SGHNT and CDR2 YENEEA. The CDR3 length is 12 residues. The V end lost 1 base, the J end lost 15 bases, and 13 bases lay between the germline ends. The CDR3: CASSLVLGSAYF. Written as DNA, the CDR3 is TGTGCCAGCAGCTTAGTGCTGGGAAGCGCGTACTTC.

The genes are TRBV7-6 and TRBJ2-7; 10 bases map to TRBD2. Germline CDR1 and CDR2: SGHVS and FNYEAQ. CDR3 length equals 15 residues. With 5 bases clipped from V and 4 bases from J, the junction kept 8 bases outside the gene matches. The CDR3 spells CASSLGSGGVYEQYF. CDR3 coding DNA: TGTGCCAGCAGCCTTGGAAGCGGGGGGGTGTACGAGCAGTACTTC.

The chain employs TRBV11-3 and TRBJ2-1; a weak D match, TRBD2 (6 bases). Trimming cost V 1 base and J 6 bases, with 13 bases left between them. From germline, CDR1 is SGHNT and CDR2 YENEEA. This CDR3 region has 15 residues. As DNA, the CDR3 is TGTGCCAGCAGCTTAGGGACGGGACTTTTCAATGAGCAGTTCTTC. Protein sequence: CASSLGTGLFNEQFF.

The chain links TRBV7-9 to TRBJ2-2; a possible D gene is TRBD1 (6 bases). V lost 2 bases, J lost 5 bases, and 18 bases lay in between. Germline CDR1 is SEHNR and CDR2 is FQNEAQ (reference sequence). The CDR3 is 17 amino acids. The CDR3 bases are TGTGCCAGCAGCTTAACTTCGGTGGGGCAGGGGACCGGGGAGCTGTTTTTT. Translated: CASSLTSVGQGTGELFF.

The J gene is TRBJ1-4, the V gene TRBV7-8; 8 positions agree with TRBD1. Germline CDR1 is SGHVS and CDR2 is FQNEAQ. The CDR3 contains 14 residues. Germline trimming cut 3 bases from V and 8 bases from J; bases unmatched to any gene: 5. The CDR3 reads CASSFSRGQEKLFF. The CDR3 region has the DNA TGTGCCAGCAGCTTTTCCAGGGGGCAAGAAAAACTGTTTTTT.

The chain couples TRBV28 to TRBJ1-3; D gene unclear. Germline CDR1 reads MDHEN; CDR2 reads SYDVKM. The V gene lost 3 bases and the J gene lost 0 bases, with 6 bases spanning the gap. This CDR3 region has 14 residues. The CDR3 loop reads CASSFDISGNTIYF. The CDR3 coding sequence is TGTGCCAGCAGTTTTGACATCTCTGGAAACACCATATATTTT.

The V and J genes are TRBV2 and TRBJ1-2; D not certain. CDR1 and CDR2 from the germline V gene are SNHLY and FYNNEI. CDR3 length equals 13 residues. Trimming removed 5 bases at V and 1 base at J, with 8 bases between. The CDR3 spells CASSPDNNYGYTF. The DNA of the CDR3 is TGTGCCAGCAGTCCCGACAATAACTATGGCTACACCTTC.

The V call is TRBV7-8, the J call TRBJ2-1; D might be TRBD2 (6 bases). Trimming removed 8 bases from V and 4 bases from J, with 9 bases in between. From germline, CDR1 is SGHVS and CDR2 FQNEAQ. This CDR3 comprises 12 residues. CDR3 nucleotides: TGTGCCAGCTTCAGCGGGTACAATGAGCAGTTCTTC. Protein sequence: CASFSGYNEQFF.

The rearrangement joins TRBV4-3 to TRBJ2-7; 7 positions agree with TRBD1. V lost 2 bases to trimming and J lost 0 bases; unmatched junction nucleotides: 4. The germline V gene has CDR1 LGHNA and CDR2 YSLEER. This CDR3 comprises 15 residues. CDR3: CASSQYRGSSYEQYF. CDR3 bases: TGCGCCAGCAGCCAATACAGGGGAAGCTCCTACGAGCAGTACTTC.

This chain joins TRBV9 and TRBJ1-2; 9 bases are a match to TRBD1. The CDR3 extends over 16 amino acids. Germline CDR1 is SGDLS and CDR2 is YYNGEE. V was pared by 3 bases and J by 8 bases, with 14 bases of the junction left unmatched. The CDR3 sequence: CASSARDRVLLGGYTF. Here the CDR3 DNA reads TGTGCCAGCAGCGCCCGGGACAGGGTTCTTTTGGGAGGCTACACCTTC.

In its sample, this clone was seen once. V usage is TRBV19 and J usage is TRBJ2-5, with TRBD1 matching over 8 bases. Per the germline V gene, CDR1 is LNHDA and CDR2 is SQIVND (reference sequence). The CDR3 loop spans 14 amino acids. J gave up 5 bases and V 4 bases, and 6 bases lay outside the gene matches. CDR3 residues: CASSTTGGVETQYF. The CDR3 coding sequence is TGTGCCAGTAGTACCACAGGGGGTGTGGAGACCCAGTACTTC. Supplemented by reference TRBV19 and TRBJ2-5, the full variable domain reads DGGITQSPKYLFRKEGQNVTLSCEQNLNHDAMYWYRQDPGQGLRLIYYSQIVNDFQKGDIAEGYSVSREKKESFPLTVTSAQKNPTAFYLCASSTTGGVETQYFGPGTRLLVL.

This clone was seen more than once but under ten times. The rearrangement joins TRBV6-5 to TRBJ2-3; D is perhaps TRBD1 (5 bases). CDR3 length: 15 amino acids. Germline V CDR1 and CDR2: MNHEY, SVGAGI. V gave up 4 bases and J gave up 0 bases, with 11 bases separating them. The CDR3 region has the DNA TGTGCCAGCAGTTCCAGGGTAGGGAGCACAGATACGCAGTATTTT. The encoded protein is CASSSRVGSTDTQYF.

This clone was picked up a small number of times. The chain joins TRBV7-9 to TRBJ2-7; maybe TRBD2 (7 bases). This CDR3 region has 14 residues. The V gene's germline CDR1 is SEHNR and CDR2 FQNEAQ (reference sequence). Between the trimmed V and J ends, which lost 5 bases and 0 bases, there was a span of 11 bases. The CDR3 sequence: CASSGGGVSYEQYF. The DNA for the CDR3 is TGTGCCAGCAGCGGAGGGGGGGTCTCCTACGAGCAGTACTTC. Together with reference TRBV7-9 and TRBJ2-7, the CDR3 gives the full variable domain: DTGVSQNPRHKITKRGQNVTFRCDPISEHNRLYWYRQTLGQGPEFLTYFQNEAQLEKSRLLSDRFSAERPKGSFSTLEIQRTEQGDSAMYLCASSGGGVSYEQYFGPGTRLTVT.

The chain employs TRBV7-2 and TRBJ2-7; D is ambiguous. CDR1 is SGHTA and CDR2 is FQGNSA in the germline V gene. Trimming shortened V by 2 bases and J by 2 bases, and 10 bases separated the two germline ends. This CDR3 is 14 amino acids long. The CDR3 DNA is TGTGCCAGCAGCTTATACCCAGCGCCCTACGAGCAGTACTTC. Translated: CASSLYPAPYEQYF. The whole variable domain, filled in from reference TRBV7-2 and TRBJ2-7, reads GAGVSQSPSNKVTEKGKDVELRCDPISGHTALYWYRQSLGQGLEFLIYFQGNSAPDKSGLPSDRFSAERTGGSVSTLTIQRTQQEDSAVYLCASSLYPAPYEQYFGPGTRLTVT.

This clone was found a few times. In nucleotides, the CDR3 is TGTGCCAGCAGCTCAGCGGGGGGGCCTTTGGAGACCCAGTACTTC. Amino acids: CASSSAGGPLETQYF. The chain recombines TRBV7-3 with TRBJ2-5; 10 nucleotides agree with TRBD2. V was pared by 4 bases and J by 5 bases, with 7 bases of the junction left unmatched. Germline V gives CDR1 SGHTA, CDR2 FQGTGA. This CDR3 comprises 15 residues.

The chain links TRBV28 to TRBJ1-1; the D gene is possibly TRBD1 (5 bases). Germline V gene data show CDR1 as MDHEN and CDR2 as SYDVKM. The CDR3 runs to 13 residues. V lost 2 bases and J 9 bases, leaving 13 bases between the germline ends. CDR3: CASSLARVRKAFF. CDR3 nucleotide sequence: TGTGCCAGCAGTTTAGCCAGGGTAAGAAAAGCTTTCTTT.

The V call is TRBV6-6, the J call TRBJ2-5; 12 bases fit TRBD2. V was pared by 5 bases and J by 2 bases, with 3 bases of the junction left unmatched. Germline V gives CDR1 MNHNY, CDR2 SVGAGI (reference sequence). The CDR3 is 15 residues long. The CDR3 coding sequence is TGTGCCAGCAGTCTTGGACTAGCGGGGCAAGAGACCCAGTACTTC. Translated: CASSLGLAGQETQYF.

The chain joins TRBV15 to TRBJ2-2, with 12 bases that match TRBD2. Per the germline V gene, CDR1 is LNHNV and CDR2 is YYDKDF (reference sequence). After removal of 5 bases from V and 0 bases from J, the junction contained 13 bases not matched to a gene. The CDR3 sequence is 20 residues long. The chain's CDR3 is CATSPKLAGGRIANTGELFF. CDR3 DNA sequence: TGTGCCACCAGCCCCAAACTAGCGGGGGGAAGAATCGCGAACACCGGGGAGCTGTTTTTT. The variable domain in full, completed from reference TRBV15 and TRBJ2-2, reads DAMVIQNPRYQVTQFGKPVTLSCSQTLNHNVMYWYQQKSSQAPKLLFHYYDKDFNNEADTPDNFQSRRPNTSFCFLDIRSPGLGDTAMYLCATSPKLAGGRIANTGELFFGEGSRLTVL.

The J gene is TRBJ2-1, the V gene TRBV6-1; 9 bases map to TRBD2. Germline-derived CDR1 and CDR2 are MNHNS and SASEGT. The CDR3 is 17 residues long. V shed 3 bases and J 0 bases; nucleotides not matched to a gene: 6. CDR3 residues: CASSEIAGAHSYNEQFF. The CDR3, as DNA: TGTGCCAGCAGTGAGATAGCGGGGGCCCACTCCTACAATGAGCAGTTCTTC.

The chain couples TRBV2 to TRBJ1-4; TRBD1 aligns across 7 bases. This CDR3 is 12 amino acids long. CDR1 and CDR2 (germline): SNHLY, FYNNEI. V lost 7 bases, J lost 8 bases, and 4 bases stayed unmatched. The CDR3 DNA reads TGTGCCAGCAAGGGGGCGGGAGAAAAACTGTTTTTT. This gives the protein CASKGAGEKLFF. The full variable domain, in which reference TRBV2 and TRBJ1-4 provide the parts outside the CDR3, is EPEVTQTPSHQVTQMGQEVILRCVPISNHLYFYWYRQILGQKVEFLVSFYNNEISEKSEIFDDQFSVERPDGSNFTLKIRSTKLEDSAMYFCASKGAGEKLFFGSGTQLSVL.

The chain is built from TRBV2 and TRBJ1-4; 7 bases align to TRBD1. The CDR3 loop spans 18 amino acids. V shed 7 bases, J shed 0 bases, and the junction held 14 bases outside the gene matches. The germline V gene encodes CDR1 SNHLY and CDR2 FYNNEI. In nucleotides, the CDR3 is TGTGCCAGCAAGGAGCCAGGGACAGAAGGAGCAACTAATGAAAAACTGTTTTTT. Its protein is CASKEPGTEGATNEKLFF. Variable domain in full (rest from reference TRBV2 and TRBJ1-4): EPEVTQTPSHQVTQMGQEVILRCVPISNHLYFYWYRQILGQKVEFLVSFYNNEISEKSEIFDDQFSVERPDGSNFTLKIRSTKLEDSAMYFCASKEPGTEGATNEKLFFGSGTQLSVL.